The 20 T cell receptor beta chains given below trace back to one sample, sequenced in a study of blood T cell repertoires in COVID-19. The data were produced by immunoSEQ multiplex PCR, yet TCRdb's version contains in-frame clones alone and is incomplete. The sample comprises 110,000 to 150,000 clones, approximately 84% of which are singletons, and 1.9% rests with the top ten. What was sequenced was peripheral blood. The receptors come from a woman aged 60 to 75 with acute or convalescent COVID-19.

This rearrangement joins TRBV9 to TRBJ2-1; 8 bases map to TRBD1. Germline-derived CDR1 and CDR2 are SGDLS and YYNGEE. CDR3 length: 16 amino acids. The ends lost 4 bases at V and 6 bases at J; junction bases unmatched: 12. Here the CDR3 DNA reads TGTGCCAGCAGCCCGAATTCCGCAGGGGGCATCAATGAGCAGTTCTTC. Amino acids: CASSPNSAGGINEQFF.

This clone was recorded only once. J is TRBJ1-1 and V is TRBV28; no reliable D call. The CDR3 has 13 amino acids. V was trimmed by 3 bases and J by 8 bases, leaving 13 bases between them. CDR1 and CDR2 (germline): MDHEN, SYDVKM. CDR3 nucleotide sequence: TGTGCCAGCAGTTTTTATGACACCACCGAAGCTTTCTTT. As protein: CASSFYDTTEAFF.

This clone occurred a few times. The rearrangement joins TRBV5-1 to TRBJ1-1; 7 positions match TRBD1. Trimming at V came to 4 bases and at J to 0 bases, leaving 6 bases not matched to a gene. The germline V gene encodes CDR1 SGHRS and CDR2 YFSETQ. The CDR3 length is 15 residues. The CDR3 sequence is CASSGTGQLNTEAFF. The CDR3 nucleotides read TGCGCCAGCAGCGGTACGGGACAGTTGAACACTGAAGCTTTCTTT.

The chain uses TRBV28 and TRBJ2-1; 12 bases are shared with TRBD2. This CDR3 is 16 amino acids long. Germline loops: CDR1 MDHEN, CDR2 SYDVKM. With 4 bases clipped from V and 3 bases from J, the junction kept 4 bases outside the gene matches. The CDR3 here is CASSSLAGGLYNEQFF. In DNA, the CDR3 is TGTGCCAGCAGTTCCCTAGCGGGAGGGCTCTACAATGAGCAGTTCTTC.

This clone was picked up one time. The chain is built from TRBV3-1 (or the pseudogene TRBV3-2) and TRBJ2-1; TRBD2 matches at 7 bases. Germline lookup yields CDR1 LGHDT and CDR2 YNNKEL (reference sequence). V lost 5 bases and J lost 3; bases outside the gene matches: 4. The CDR3 consists of 14 residues. DNA for the CDR3: TGTGCCAGCAGCTGGCTAGCGGTCTACAATGAGCAGTTCTTC. It encodes CASSWLAVYNEQFF.

Remarks on this clone: A read error may explain this, as a much larger clone is one base away. The genes are TRBV5-6 and TRBJ1-3, with D hard to call. This CDR3 contains 13 residues. Trimming removed 4 bases from V and 0 bases from J, with 5 bases in between. Germline-derived CDR1 and CDR2 are SGHDT and YYEEEE. The DNA for the CDR3 is TGTGCCAGCAGCCCGAGCTCTGGAAACACCATATATTTT. Translated: CASSPSSGNTIYF.

The CDR3 sequence: CASSQDRGSLLDTEAFF. In DNA, the CDR3 is TGCGCCAGCAGCCAAGATCGGGGGTCCCTTCTGGACACTGAAGCTTTCTTT. The genes are TRBV4-1 and TRBJ1-1; TRBD1 might be the D (5 bases). Trimming took 0 bases from V and 3 from J, leaving 17 bases between them. The CDR3 runs 17 residues. CDR1 is MGHRA, CDR2 YSYEKL, per germline.

The chain joins TRBV5-1 to TRBJ2-1; the match to TRBD2 covers 9 bases. V was clipped by 4 bases and J by 9 bases; unmatched bases: 20. The CDR3 has 18 residues. Germline V CDR1 and CDR2: SGHRS, YFSETQ. DNA of the CDR3: TGCGCCAGCAGCCCAACGGGACTAGCAGCCCTGGGTGTGAGTGAGCAGTTCTTC. This gives the protein CASSPTGLAALGVSEQFF.

This clone was seen a few times. The gene calls are TRBV12-3 or TRBV12-4 and TRBJ1-1; D unresolved. This CDR3 contains 11 residues. Trimming stripped 7 bases from V and 2 bases from J, with 5 bases between. The CDR3, as DNA: TGTGCCAGCATCGTTAACACTGAAGCTTTCTTT. This gives the protein CASIVNTEAFF.

The chain carries TRBV5-1 and TRBJ1-4, with D uncertain. Trimming took off 3 bases at V and 6 bases at J, with 6 bases between the two ends. CDR1 and CDR2 (germline): SGHRS, YFSETQ. The CDR3 consists of 12 residues. The CDR3 DNA is TGCGCCAGCAGCTCCCTTGATGAAAAACTGTTTTTT. Its protein product is CASSSLDEKLFF.

The chain has TRBV9 and TRBJ2-2; D remains unclear. The CDR3 has 15 amino acids. Germline assignment: CDR1 SGDLS and CDR2 YYNGEE. Deletions cut 0 bases from V and 6 bases from J, with 12 bases between. The CDR3 region is CASSVDLLGAGELFF. In nucleotides, the CDR3 is TGTGCCAGCAGCGTAGATCTCCTCGGAGCCGGGGAGCTGTTTTTT. The full variable domain, in which reference TRBV9 and TRBJ2-2 provide the parts outside the CDR3, is DSGVTQTPKHLITATGQRVTLRCSPRSGDLSVYWYQQSLDQGLQFLIQYYNGEERAKGNILERFSAQQFPDLHSELNLSSLELGDSALYFCASSVDLLGAGELFFGEGSRLTVL.

V gene TRBV28 combines with J gene TRBJ1-4, with 9 positions matching TRBD1. CDR3 length: 14 amino acids. Per germline, CDR1 MDHEN and CDR2 SYDVKM. With 6 bases clipped from V and 7 bases from J, the junction kept 6 bases outside the gene matches. For the CDR3, the DNA is TGTGCCAGCAGCGGGGACAGGGTTCGTGAAAAACTGTTTTTT. Translation: CASSGDRVREKLFF.

This chain joins TRBV6-5 and TRBJ2-7, with 10 bases matching TRBD1. This CDR3 is built from 15 residues. The germline gives CDR1 MNHEY, CDR2 SVGAGI. Unmatched junction bases numbered 7, after V lost 2 bases and J lost 6 bases. The CDR3 DNA sequence: TGTGCCAGCAGTTACACGGGGAGACAGGGGGCCGAGCAGTACTTC. Translating it yields CASSYTGRQGAEQYF.

This chain uses TRBV7-9 with TRBJ2-6, with 8 bases identical to TRBD2. The CDR3 runs 19 residues. V lost 5 bases to trimming and J lost 0 bases; unmatched junction nucleotides: 12. CDR1 and CDR2 (germline): SEHNR, FQNEAQ (reference sequence). The CDR3 nucleotides are TGTGCCAGCAGCGGACCGGGACTAGGGGCGGTCTCTGGGGCCAACGTCCTGACTTTC. This codes for CASSGPGLGAVSGANVLTF.

The chain recombines TRBV19 with TRBJ2-1; D is perhaps TRBD2 (5 bases). CDR1 and CDR2 (germline): LNHDA, SQIVND (reference sequence). This CDR3 is 15 amino acids long. The V and J ends lost 3 bases and 7 bases respectively, with 16 bases between them. The CDR3 DNA reads TGTGCCAGTAGTATTGACCCCTCTACTAGGAATGAGCAGTTCTTC. Amino acid sequence: CASSIDPSTRNEQFF.

The rearrangement links TRBV2 to TRBJ2-7; 8 nucleotides align to TRBD2. J lost 3 bases, V lost 8 bases, and 6 bases had no gene match. The CDR3 has 13 amino acids. Germline V gives CDR1 SNHLY, CDR2 FYNNEI. DNA for the CDR3: TGTGCCAGCTCTGGACTAGCCTACTACGAGCAGTACTTC. Protein sequence: CASSGLAYYEQYF. Using reference TRBV2 and TRBJ2-7 for the parts outside the CDR3, the full variable domain is EPEVTQTPSHQVTQMGQEVILRCVPISNHLYFYWYRQILGQKVEFLVSFYNNEISEKSEIFDDQFSVERPDGSNFTLKIRSTKLEDSAMYFCASSGLAYYEQYFGPGTRLTVT.

The V gene is TRBV14, the J gene TRBJ1-2, with TRBD1 identical over 7 bases. The germline CDR1 and CDR2 sequences are SGHDN and FVKESK. V was pared by 5 bases and J by 6 bases, with 6 bases of the junction left unmatched. This CDR3 spans 13 amino acids. CDR3 region: CASSSDRVDGYTF. The CDR3 nucleotides are TGTGCCAGCAGCTCCGACAGGGTGGATGGCTACACCTTC.

The J gene is TRBJ2-7, the V gene TRBV4-1; D unclear. CDR3 length: 16 residues. V was shortened by 0 bases and J by 0 bases, with 12 bases between the two germline ends. Germline V gives CDR1 MGHRA, CDR2 YSYEKL. The CDR3 DNA sequence: TGCGCCAGCAGCCAAGAGCAAGCGCCAGACTCCTACGAGCAGTACTTC. Encoded protein: CASSQEQAPDSYEQYF.

The gene calls are TRBV3-1 (or the pseudogene TRBV3-2) and TRBJ1-1, with TRBD1 identical over 7 bases. The CDR3 is 15 amino acids. Trimming took 0 bases from V and 6 from J; bases not matched to a gene: 7. The germline CDR1 and CDR2 sequences are LGHDT and YNNKEL (reference sequence). The CDR3 reads CASSQEGLQGPEAFF. CDR3 DNA: TGTGCCAGCAGCCAAGAAGGGTTACAGGGGCCTGAAGCTTTCTTT.

This clone occurred a few times. This chain links TRBV3-1 (or the pseudogene TRBV3-2) with TRBJ1-1; D unclear. Germline V lookup: CDR1 LGHDT, CDR2 YNNKEL (reference sequence). The CDR3 spans 14 residues. V shed 6 bases and J shed 2 bases, with 13 bases lying between them. DNA for the CDR3: TGTGCCAGCAGTCGAGGGTTTCGAAACACTGAAGCTTTCTTT. The encoded protein is CASSRGFRNTEAFF.